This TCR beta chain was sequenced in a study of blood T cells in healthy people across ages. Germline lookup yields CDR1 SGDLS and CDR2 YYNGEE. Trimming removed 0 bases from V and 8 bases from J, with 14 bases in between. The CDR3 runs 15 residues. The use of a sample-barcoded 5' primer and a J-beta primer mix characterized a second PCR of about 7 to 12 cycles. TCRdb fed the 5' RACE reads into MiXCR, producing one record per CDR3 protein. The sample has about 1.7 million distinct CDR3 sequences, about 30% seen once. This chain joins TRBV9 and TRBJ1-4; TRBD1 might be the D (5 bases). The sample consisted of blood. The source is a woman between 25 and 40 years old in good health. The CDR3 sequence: CASSVGTRGGEKLFF. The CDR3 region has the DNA TGTGCCAGCAGCGTAGGGACGAGGGGCGGCGAAAAACTGTTTTTT.